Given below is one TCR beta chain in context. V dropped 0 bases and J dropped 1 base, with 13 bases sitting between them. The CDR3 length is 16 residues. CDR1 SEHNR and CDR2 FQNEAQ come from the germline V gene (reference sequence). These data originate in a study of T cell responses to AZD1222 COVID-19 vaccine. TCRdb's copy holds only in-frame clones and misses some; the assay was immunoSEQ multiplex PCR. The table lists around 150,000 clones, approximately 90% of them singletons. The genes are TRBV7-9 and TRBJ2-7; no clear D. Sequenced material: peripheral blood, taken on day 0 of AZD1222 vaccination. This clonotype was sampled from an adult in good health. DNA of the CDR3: TGTGCCAGCAGCTTAGCGCCAGCCAGACCGTCCTACGAGCAGTACTTC. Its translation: CASSLAPARPSYEQYF.